This section outlines one TCR beta chain sequence together with its context. CDR1 SGHTA and CDR2 FQGNSA come from the germline V gene. Trimming removed 4 bases at V and 6 bases at J, with 11 bases between. The CDR3 is 13 residues long. Only in-frame clones appear in the TCRdb table, and some are missing; sequencing was by immunoSEQ multiplex PCR. The sample has tens of thousands of clones; 88% are singletons. Indicated time point: newly diagnosed, previously untreated cHL patient sample. Out of thawed PBMCs, magnetic negative selection purified CD4+ T cells. What served as comparison were PBMCs in newly diagnosed, untreated classical Hodgkin lymphoma. This sample was taken from a study of PD-1 blockade in classical Hodgkin lymphoma.

Sample: CD4+ T cells from blood. The chain uses TRBV7-2 and TRBJ2-3; no firm D call. This sequence originates from a human donor with classical Hodgkin lymphoma. Written as DNA, the CDR3 is TGTGCCAGCAGCTCCCAAGCCCCCGATACGCAGTATTTT. Protein sequence: CASSSQAPDTQYF.